This is a list of T cell receptor beta chains from one sample in a study of shared T cell receptors in the human thymus. Clones were read by immunoSEQ multiplex PCR, and TCRdb kept only the in-frame ones, dropping some. This sample carries more than 550,000 clones, over 75% of them seen once, and the ten largest clones take 0.0094%. Another study also made use of these data, one on human thymus T cells.

The sequenced sample was thymocytes. The receptors come from a boy under two years old with a congenital heart defect. CDR3s include the opening cysteine and the closing phenylalanine or tryptophan. Each record gives: CDR3 length, J gene, V gene, clone size, D gene, CDR3 DNA, CDR3 protein. The D gene is left open where the match is weak. Not all rows give a size; the values are once, few, many and, for expanded clones, a class.

14,TRBJ2-3,TRBV10-1,.,.,TGCGCCAGCAGTGAGAAGCGTGGGACAGATACGCAGTATTTT,CASSEKRGTDTQYF
16,TRBJ1-2,TRBV28,.,TRBD1,TGTGCCAGCACCGGGACAGGGGGCGGCATTAACTATGGCTACACCTTC,CASTGTGGGINYGYTF
21,TRBJ2-7,TRBV28,.,TRBD2,TGTGCCAGCAGTTTTTCCGCCCCGGAGGGACTAGCGGGAGGAGGAGACTACGAGCAGTACTTC,CASSFSAPEGLAGGGDYEQYF
14,TRBJ1-6,TRBV4-3,.,TRBD1,TGCGCCAGCAGCCAAGGACAGGGAAATTCACCCCTCCACTTT,CASSQGQGNSPLHF
13,TRBJ2-7,TRBV7-9,few,TRBD1,TGTGCCAGCAGCTGGGGACAGCTCTACGAGCAGTACTTC,CASSWGQLYEQYF
15,TRBJ2-7,TRBV7-9,.,TRBD1,TGTGCCAGCAGCCCACCGGGACAGGAGTGCTACGAGCAGTACTTC,CASSPPGQECYEQYF
16,TRBJ1-5,TRBV6-6,.,.,TGTGCCAGCAGCCCCAACCGGGACACTAGCAATCAGCCCCAGCATTTT,CASSPNRDTSNQPQHF
17,TRBJ2-2,TRBV7-2,.,.,TGTGCCAGCAGCTTGCTTCATCAGGGCCGTTCTACCGGGGAGCTGTTTTTT,CASSLLHQGRSTGELFF
16,TRBJ2-5,TRBV7-9,once,.,TGTGCCAGCAGCCTAAGGGGGTCCCACGCCGGGGAGACCCAGTACTTC,CASSLRGSHAGETQYF
14,TRBJ2-7,TRBV28,.,TRBD1,TGTGCCAGCAGTTTGGTTACAGGGGGGTACGAGCAGTACTTC,CASSLVTGGYEQYF
16,TRBJ2-2,TRBV5-1,.,.,TGCGCCAGCAGCTTGGCTGGCAATCTGAACACCGGGGAGCTGTTTTTT,CASSLAGNLNTGELFF
15,TRBJ2-1,TRBV5-6,.,.,TGTGCCAGCAGGGGGGGGCTAGCGGTTTACAATGAGCAGTTCTTC,CASRGGLAVYNEQFF
15,TRBJ2-5,TRBV21-1,.,.,TGTGCCAGCAGCAATGGTGCGGAACCCCAAGAGACCCAGTACTTC,CASSNGAEPQETQYF
17,TRBJ2-1,TRBV25-1,.,TRBD1,TGTGCCAGCAGTGCATCAAACCGGGACAGGGCCAACAATGAGCAGTTCTTC,CASSASNRDRANNEQFF
16,TRBJ2-1,TRBV7-6,.,TRBD2,TGTGCCAGCAGCTACCGGACTAGCGGGCATCATAATGAGCAGTTCTTC,CASSYRTSGHHNEQFF
14,TRBJ1-1,TRBV28,.,TRBD1,TGTGCCAGCAGCCCCACAGGGGTGAGGGCTGAAGCTTTCTTT,CASSPTGVRAEAFF
13,TRBJ1-2,TRBV29-1,once,TRBD1,TGCAGCGTGAATTCAGGGGGACTTTATGGCTACACCTTC,CSVNSGGLYGYTF
12,TRBJ2-3,TRBV5-4,.,.,TGTGCCAGCAGCTATGGGCCAGATACGCAGTATTTT,CASSYGPDTQYF
15,TRBJ2-5,TRBV15,.,TRBD1,TGTGCCACCCATACCGGACAGGGGAGGGATGAGACCCAGTACTTC,CATHTGQGRDETQYF
15,TRBJ2-3,TRBV11-2,.,.,TGTGCCAGCTGCACGAGGGAGAGGGAGACAGATACGCAGTATTTT,CASCTRERETDTQYF
16,TRBJ2-1,TRBV10-2,.,.,TGCGCCAGCAGTGAGTCTCTAGACTCCCCGTACAATGAGCAGTTCTTC,CASSESLDSPYNEQFF
18,TRBJ1-2,TRBV4-2,.,.,TGTGCCAGCAGCCCTCGGACAGAACGATTCGTCAGTAACTATGGCTACACCTTC,CASSPRTERFVSNYGYTF
17,TRBJ2-2,TRBV14,.,TRBD2,TGTGCCAGCAGCCAATCGGGACTAGCGGGGCGCACCGGGGAGCTGTTTTTT,CASSQSGLAGRTGELFF
15,TRBJ2-1,TRBV6-5,.,TRBD2,TGTGCCAGCAGTAACAGAGCGGGAGGGAGCAATGAGCAGTTCTTC,CASSNRAGGSNEQFF
13,TRBJ2-5,TRBV7-9,.,.,TGTGCCAGCAGCACAGGGATGTGGGAGACCCAGTACTTC,CASSTGMWETQYF
13,TRBJ1-3,TRBV28,few,.,TGTGCCAGCAGGTACTCTTCTGGAAACACCATATATTTT,CASRYSSGNTIYF
15,TRBJ2-1,TRBV7-9,.,.,TGTGCCAGCAGCAAGGGGGTTTCGGTAAACAATGAGCAGTTCTTC,CASSKGVSVNNEQFF
13,TRBJ2-2,TRBV28,once,.,TGTGCCAGCAACCTTAGGGGCACCGGGGAGCTGTTTTTT,CASNLRGTGELFF
15,TRBJ1-1,TRBV6-6,once,.,TGTGCCAGCAGTTATATGTTCGAGGGTGGAACTGAAGCTTTCTTT,CASSYMFEGGTEAFF
15,TRBJ2-3,TRBV6-6,.,TRBD2,TGTGCCAGCACCGGTTCTAGCGGGGGGGCCGATACGCAGTATTTT,CASTGSSGGADTQYF
14,TRBJ1-1,TRBV5-1,.,.,TGCGCCAGCAGCTACCAGGGTCCTGAGACTGAAGCTTTCTTT,CASSYQGPETEAFF
17,TRBJ1-1,TRBV5-1,.,.,TGCGCCAGCAGCCCCGGGACGGGGGGCCCTAAGGTCGCTGAAGCTTTCTTT,CASSPGTGGPKVAEAFF
15,TRBJ1-1,TRBV5-4,few,.,TGTGCCAGTATATCTTCGACACAAGTGAACACTGAAGCTTTCTTT,CASISSTQVNTEAFF
17,TRBJ1-2,TRBV5-1,.,TRBD1,TGCGCCAGCAGCTTTACGGGACAGGTACCCAGGGGGTATGGCTACACCTTC,CASSFTGQVPRGYGYTF
13,TRBJ2-1,TRBV5-1,.,.,TGCGCCAGCAGTCCGAAAGCCCACAATGAGCAGTTCTTC,CASSPKAHNEQFF
16,TRBJ1-1,TRBV7-2,.,.,TGTGCCAGCAGTCATTGGGGGGGAAACGTGAACACTGAAGCTTTCTTT,CASSHWGGNVNTEAFF
16,TRBJ2-7,TRBV5-1,.,.,TGCGCCAGCAGCTTGAGGGGTCGGTCAGGGGCATACGAGCAGTACTTC,CASSLRGRSGAYEQYF
11,TRBJ2-1,TRBV29-1,once,.,TGCAGCGTCGGACACCACAATGAGCAGTTCTTC,CSVGHHNEQFF
15,TRBJ2-7,TRBV7-9,.,.,TGTGCCAGCAGCTCTGGGACTCCGCATTCCTACGAGCAGTACTTC,CASSSGTPHSYEQYF
13,TRBJ2-1,TRBV18,.,.,TGTGCCAGCTCAACGGAGCGGGACAGGGAGCAGTTCTTC,CASSTERDREQFF
11,TRBJ2-7,TRBV10-1,.,.,TGCGCCAGCAGTGACGGGTACGAGCAGTACTTC,CASSDGYEQYF
15,TRBJ1-5,TRBV5-5,.,.,TGTGCCAGCAGCCCGAACTGGATGGCGGATCAGCCCCAGCATTTT,CASSPNWMADQPQHF
15,TRBJ1-2,TRBV11-2,.,.,TGTGCCAGCAGCTTAGATCGCGGAGAACACTATGGCTACACCTTC,CASSLDRGEHYGYTF
16,TRBJ2-1,TRBV6-5,once,TRBD1,TGTGCCAGCAGTTACGAGGACAGGGGTGTTTACAATGAGCAGTTCTTC,CASSYEDRGVYNEQFF
16,TRBJ2-7,TRBV6-5,.,TRBD1,TGTGCCAGCAGTTACTCTACGGGACAGGGGTTCTACGAGCAGTACTTC,CASSYSTGQGFYEQYF
12,TRBJ1-6,TRBV30,.,.,TGTGCCTGGAAGGAGAGCCGTTCACCCCTCCACTTT,CAWKESRSPLHF
15,TRBJ2-7,TRBV19,.,TRBD1,TGTGCCAGTAGTCCACATCAGGGGGAACTTTACGAGCAGTACTTC,CASSPHQGELYEQYF
12,TRBJ1-2,TRBV2,once,.,TGTGCCAGCAGTGAAGCTCTCTATGGCTACACCTTC,CASSEALYGYTF
16,TRBJ2-7,TRBV5-1,once,.,TGCGCCAGCAGCTTACAGAGGGGGGGCAGCTCCTACGAGCAGTACTTC,CASSLQRGGSSYEQYF
16,TRBJ2-7,TRBV28,.,.,TGTGCCAGCAGTGTATGGAAACAGGGCCCACCCTACGAGCAGTACTTC,CASSVWKQGPPYEQYF
13,TRBJ2-7,TRBV30,.,.,TGTGCCTGGAGTGCGGTCGTCTCCTACGAGCAGTACTTC,CAWSAVVSYEQYF
14,TRBJ1-1,TRBV6-5,.,.,TGTGCCAGCAGAGGACACTTTATGAACACTGAAGCTTTCTTT,CASRGHFMNTEAFF